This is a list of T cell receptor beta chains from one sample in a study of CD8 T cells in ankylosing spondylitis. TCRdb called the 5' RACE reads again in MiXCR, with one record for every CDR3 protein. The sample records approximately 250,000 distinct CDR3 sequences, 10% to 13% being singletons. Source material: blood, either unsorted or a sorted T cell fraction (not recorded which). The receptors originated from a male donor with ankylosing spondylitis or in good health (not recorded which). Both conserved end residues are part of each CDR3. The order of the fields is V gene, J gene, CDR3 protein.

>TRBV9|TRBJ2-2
CASSSKEIATGELFF
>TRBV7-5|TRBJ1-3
CARSAGASGNTIYF
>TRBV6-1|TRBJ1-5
CASSPGAGNQPQHF
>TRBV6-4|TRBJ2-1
CASSDSSGGLNEQFF
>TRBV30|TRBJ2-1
CAWRGDLYNEQFF
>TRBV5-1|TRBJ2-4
CASSLGQGQGDIQYF
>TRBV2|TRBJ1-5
CAGGGDSNQPQHF
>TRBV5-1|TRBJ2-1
CASSLRTSGTNEQFF
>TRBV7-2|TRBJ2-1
CASSFDRLNIYNEQFF
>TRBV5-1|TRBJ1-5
CASSLGETGGNQPQHF
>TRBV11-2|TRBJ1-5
CASSYHRGPQHF
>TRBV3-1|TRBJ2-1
CASSQDLPVGPYNEQFF
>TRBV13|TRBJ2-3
CASSMSPVDTQYF
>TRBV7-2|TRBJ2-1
CASSSRGPGEGYNEQFF
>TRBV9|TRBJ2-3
CASSVEAGDTQYF
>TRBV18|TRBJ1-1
CASSGGGRTEAFF
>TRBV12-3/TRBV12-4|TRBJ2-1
CASSFSGNSYNEQFF
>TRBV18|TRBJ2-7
CASSPGGGPEEQYF
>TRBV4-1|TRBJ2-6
CASSQDRPESSGANVLTF
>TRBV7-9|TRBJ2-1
CASSLVGGGSSYNEQFF
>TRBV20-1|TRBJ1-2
CSASLGAYGYTF
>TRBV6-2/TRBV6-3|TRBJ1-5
CASSWGNQPQHF
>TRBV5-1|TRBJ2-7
CASSLKRQGYSYEQYF
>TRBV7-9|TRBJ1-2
CASSLGTLSFSTF
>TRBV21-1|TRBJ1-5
CASSIEDRVGSQPQHF
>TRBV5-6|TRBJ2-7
CASSLGRGAHEQYF
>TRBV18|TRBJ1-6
CASSPEPRLGNSPLHF
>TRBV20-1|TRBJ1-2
CSAESPPGGYTF
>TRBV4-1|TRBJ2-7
CASSQGVGRSYEQYF
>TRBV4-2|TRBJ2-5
CASSQDEGRGSGTQYF
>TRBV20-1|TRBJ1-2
CSARVRYGYTF
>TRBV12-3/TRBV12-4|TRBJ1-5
CASSSRGPPQHF
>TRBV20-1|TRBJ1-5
CSAGTGNQPQHF
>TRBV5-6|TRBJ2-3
CASSLEGHPRDTQYF
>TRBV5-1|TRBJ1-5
CASSLGTGRNQPQHF
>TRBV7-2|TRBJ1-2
CASSSSGTAYGYTF
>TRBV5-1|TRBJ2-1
CASRNPTGLNEQFF